These 28 T cell receptor beta chains were all obtained from the same sample, sequenced in a study of glioma-infiltrating T cells after dendritic cell vaccination. The time point here: after dendritic cell vaccination, including at tumor progression/relapse. The protocol was immunoSEQ multiplex PCR, while the TCRdb copy is restricted to in-frame clones and leaves out a portion. The sample records 70,000 to 95,000 clones, around 87% being singletons. The material sequenced was blood, taken after dendritic cell vaccination. The source is a human donor with glioblastoma.

The chain is built from TRBV7-6 and TRBJ2-1; 13 bases fit TRBD2. V lost 5 bases to trimming and J lost 6 bases; unmatched junction nucleotides: 4. The germline gives CDR1 SGHVS, CDR2 FNYEAQ. There are 15 residues in the CDR3. The CDR3 nucleotides are TGTGCCAGCAGCAAACTAGCGGGGGGGCCCAATGAGCAGTTCTTC. It yields the protein CASSKLAGGPNEQFF.

V is TRBV18 and J is TRBJ1-1; unclear D gene. CDR1 and CDR2 (germline): KGHSH, LQKENI. V gave up 5 bases and J gave up 1 base, with 11 bases separating them. The CDR3 sequence is 14 residues long. In DNA, the CDR3 is TGTGCCAGCTCATCCGGAGGTCAGAACACTGAAGCTTTCTTT. This translates into CASSSGGQNTEAFF. The whole variable domain, remainder taken from reference TRBV18 and TRBJ1-1, is NAGVMQNPRHLVRRRGQEARLRCSPMKGHSHVYWYRQLPEEGLKFMVYLQKENIIDESGMPKERFSAEFPKEGPSILRIQQVVRGDSAAYFCASSSGGQNTEAFFGQGTRLTVV.

The chain employs TRBV5-1 and TRBJ2-5; the match to TRBD1 covers 9 bases. This CDR3 spans 15 amino acids. Germline-derived CDR1 and CDR2 are SGHRS and YFSETQ. V lost 4 bases and J lost 4; bases outside the gene matches: 8. The CDR3 nucleotides are TGCGCCAGCAGCCCGCCGGGACAGGGAGGAGAGACCCAGTACTTC. This gives the protein CASSPPGQGGETQYF.

This rearrangement joins TRBV9 to TRBJ1-1; D might be TRBD1 (5 bases). From germline, CDR1 is SGDLS and CDR2 YYNGEE. Trimming cost V 3 bases and J 4 bases, with 10 bases left between them. This CDR3 is built from 13 residues. CDR3 DNA sequence: TGTGCCAGCAGCGCAGAAGGGGCCACTGAAGCTTTCTTT. It yields the protein CASSAEGATEAFF.

V and J are TRBV30 and TRBJ2-1, with 10 bases matching TRBD2. The CDR3 covers 15 residues. The germline CDR1 and CDR2 sequences are GTSNPN and SVGIG (reference sequence). Trimming took 2 bases from V and 4 from J; bases not matched to a gene: 5. The CDR3 coding sequence is TGTGCCTGGAGTAATAGCGGGAGGCCATACAATGAGCAGTTCTTC. It translates to CAWSNSGRPYNEQFF. The full variable domain, in which reference TRBV30 and TRBJ2-1 provide the parts outside the CDR3, is SQTIHQWPATLVQPVGSPLSLECTVEGTSNPNLYWYRQAAGRGLQLLFYSVGIGQISSEVPQNLSASRPQDRQFILSSKKLLLSDSGFYLCAWSNSGRPYNEQFFGPGTRLTVL.

The chain is built from TRBV15 and TRBJ1-3, with D uncertain. Deletions cut 8 bases from V and 0 bases from J, with 11 bases between. The CDR3 covers 14 residues. Germline assignment: CDR1 LNHNV and CDR2 YYDKDF (reference sequence). The CDR3 reads CATQQSFSGNTIYF. The CDR3 DNA reads TGTGCCACCCAACAGAGCTTCTCTGGAAACACCATATATTTT. Full variable domain (rest looked up from reference TRBV15 and TRBJ1-3): DAMVIQNPRYQVTQFGKPVTLSCSQTLNHNVMYWYQQKSSQAPKLLFHYYDKDFNNEADTPDNFQSRRPNTSFCFLDIRSPGLGDTAMYLCATQQSFSGNTIYFGEGSWLTVV.

The chain is built from TRBV29-1 and TRBJ1-2; D may be TRBD1 (6 bases). Trimming cost V 6 bases and J 6 bases, with 17 bases left between them. The CDR3 loop spans 13 amino acids. Germline assignment: CDR1 SQVTM and CDR2 ANQGSEA. The CDR3 here is CSVHRGGPDGYTF. The CDR3 DNA follows: TGCAGCGTCCACCGGGGGGGGCCCGATGGCTACACCTTC.

This chain uses TRBV5-6 with TRBJ2-5, with 11 bases identical to TRBD2. Germline lookup yields CDR1 SGHDT and CDR2 YYEEEE. Trimming cost V 4 bases and J 2 bases; bases outside gene matches: 7. CDR3 length equals 16 residues. CDR3 coding DNA: TGTGCCAGCAGCGCGCAACTAGCGGGGGATCAAGAGACCCAGTACTTC. Translating gives CASSAQLAGDQETQYF. Full variable domain (remainder filled in from reference TRBV5-6 and TRBJ2-5): DAGVTQSPTHLIKTRGQQVTLRCSPKSGHDTVSWYQQALGQGPQFIFQYYEEEERQRGNFPDRFSGHQFPNYSSELNVNALLLGDSALYLCASSAQLAGDQETQYFGPGTRLLVL.

The genes are TRBV27 and TRBJ1-2, with TRBD1 matching 9 bases. V gave up 8 bases and J gave up 8 bases; unmatched junction bases: 12. CDR1 and CDR2 from the germline V gene are MNHEY and SMNVEV (reference sequence). CDR3 size: 14 residues. The CDR3 DNA reads as TGTGCCAGCTCCAGATCGGGACAGGGAGGCGGCTACACCTTC. This translates into CASSRSGQGGGYTF.

This clone was seen just once. The chain recombines TRBV19 with TRBJ2-3; the D gene is possibly TRBD2 (6 bases). The CDR3 totals 17 residues. Germline loops: CDR1 LNHDA, CDR2 SQIVND (reference sequence). The V end was cut by 5 bases, the J end by 0 bases, with 18 bases between. This chain's CDR3 is CASSLGLAEASTDTQYF. The DNA for the CDR3 is TGTGCCAGTAGTTTGGGGTTAGCGGAAGCGAGCACAGATACGCAGTATTTT. Full variable domain (rest looked up from reference TRBV19 and TRBJ2-3): DGGITQSPKYLFRKEGQNVTLSCEQNLNHDAMYWYRQDPGQGLRLIYYSQIVNDFQKGDIAEGYSVSREKKESFPLTVTSAQKNPTAFYLCASSLGLAEASTDTQYFGPGTRLTVL.

As DNA, the CDR3 is TGTGCCAGCAGTCCAAGGGGTACGCAGTATTTT. Translating gives CASSPRGTQYF. The J gene is TRBJ2-3, the V gene TRBV7-2; TRBD1 might be the D (5 bases). The CDR3 totals 11 residues. Trimming took off 6 bases at V and 8 bases at J, with 9 bases between the two ends. CDR1 is SGHTA and CDR2 is FQGNSA in the germline V gene. The entire variable domain, with the rest obtained from reference TRBV7-2 and TRBJ2-3, is as follows: GAGVSQSPSNKVTEKGKDVELRCDPISGHTALYWYRQSLGQGLEFLIYFQGNSAPDKSGLPSDRFSAERTGGSVSTLTIQRTQQEDSAVYLCASSPRGTQYFGPGTRLTVL.

The chain employs TRBV28 and TRBJ2-1; 8 nucleotides line up with TRBD2. The CDR3 loop spans 15 amino acids. In germline, CDR1 is MDHEN, CDR2 SYDVKM. V was clipped by 2 bases and J by 7 bases; unmatched bases: 7. The CDR3 coding sequence is TGTGCCAGCAGTTTACCGGGAGGGCAATGGAATGAGCAGTTCTTC. Translated, it gives CASSLPGGQWNEQFF.

The chain joins TRBV5-1 to TRBJ2-7; possibly TRBD2 for D (7 bases). Per the germline V gene, CDR1 is SGHRS and CDR2 is YFSETQ. This CDR3 is 15 amino acids long. The V gene lost 3 bases and the J gene lost 1 base, with 14 bases spanning the gap. The CDR3 region is CASSSRRGLSYEQYF. The CDR3 region has the DNA TGCGCCAGCAGCTCGCGGCGGGGGCTTTCCTACGAGCAGTACTTC.

This clone was observed a few times. V is TRBV2 and J is TRBJ1-5; maybe TRBD1 (5 bases). The CDR3 is 15 residues long. Looked up from germline, CDR1 is SNHLY and CDR2 is FYNNEI. The V and J ends lost 6 bases and 7 bases respectively, with 19 bases between them. This chain's CDR3 is CASRTSANRGQPQHF. In nucleotides, the CDR3 is TGTGCCAGCAGAACTTCGGCCAACCGGGGGCAGCCCCAGCATTTT.

This clone is a singleton in its sample. The gene calls are TRBV10-3 and TRBJ2-5; perhaps TRBD2 as D (5 bases). V dropped 10 bases and J dropped 4 bases, with 31 bases sitting between them. Germline V gives CDR1 ENHRY, CDR2 SYGVKD. The CDR3 has 18 residues. CDR3 bases: TGTGCCACCTCGGACTCTGGAAACCTTGGGGTTCTCGGAGAGACCCAGTACTTC. It is translated as CATSDSGNLGVLGETQYF.

J is TRBJ1-2 and V is TRBV5-1, with 7 bases matching TRBD1. This CDR3 has 16 residues. Germline CDR1 SGHRS, CDR2 YFSETQ. The trim removed 0 bases at V and 0 bases at J, leaving 5 bases unmatched. This CDR3 reads CASSLGGTASNYGYTF. For the CDR3, the DNA is TGCGCCAGCAGCTTGGGCGGGACAGCTTCTAACTATGGCTACACCTTC.

The gene calls are TRBV7-9 and TRBJ2-7, with TRBD2 matching 8 bases. The CDR3 extends over 14 amino acids. The V segment lost 6 bases and the J segment 5 bases; nucleotides outside the gene matches: 9. Germline loops: CDR1 SEHNR, CDR2 FQNEAQ (reference sequence). The CDR3 reads CASRRGEGVHEQYF. The CDR3 DNA follows: TGTGCCAGCAGGCGGGGGGAGGGTGTCCACGAGCAGTACTTC.

The chain combines TRBV25-1 with TRBJ2-7; D possibly corresponds to TRBD2 (6 bases). This CDR3 contains 13 residues. The germline gives CDR1 MGHDK, CDR2 SYGVNS. The V and J ends lost 4 bases and 4 bases respectively, with 11 bases between them. CDR3 sequence: CASSGLVRYEQYF. The CDR3 DNA follows: TGTGCCAGCAGTGGACTAGTTCGGTACGAGCAGTACTTC.

The gene calls are TRBV14 and TRBJ2-3; D gene uncertain. Trimming stripped 2 bases from V and 5 bases from J, with 5 bases between. Germline V CDR1 and CDR2: SGHDN, FVKESK. The CDR3 is made up of 12 amino acids. CDR3 sequence: CASSQLRDTQYF. In DNA, the CDR3 is TGTGCCAGCAGCCAATTGAGAGATACGCAGTATTTT.

The chain joins TRBV6-5 to TRBJ2-7, with a possible D match to TRBD1 (5 bases). The CDR3 covers 13 residues. Trimming cost V 6 bases and J 3 bases, with 12 bases left between them. Germline V gene lookup returns CDR1 MNHEY and CDR2 SVGAGI. The CDR3 nucleotides read TGTGCCAGCAGGCCCTCAGGGATCTACGAGCAGTACTTC. Its protein product is CASRPSGIYEQYF.

The chain combines TRBV5-1 with TRBJ2-7; no clear D gene. The CDR3 length is 15 residues. Per the germline V gene, CDR1 is SGHRS and CDR2 is YFSETQ. With 3 bases removed from V and 0 bases from J, the gap between germline ends came to 13 bases. CDR3 sequence: CASSSGQVSSYEQYF. As DNA, the CDR3 is TGCGCCAGCAGCTCTGGTCAGGTGAGCTCCTACGAGCAGTACTTC.

The chain joins TRBV5-1 to TRBJ2-1; weak D call: TRBD2 (6 bases). Germline V gene sequence: CDR1 SGHRS, CDR2 YFSETQ. The length of the CDR3 is 14 residues. V lost 2 bases, J lost 7 bases, and 13 bases lay in between. The DNA for the CDR3 is TGCGCCAGCAGCTTCCCGGGGGTCGGAAATGAGCAGTTCTTC. Translating gives CASSFPGVGNEQFF.

The rearrangement joins TRBV25-1 to TRBJ1-2, with D possibly being TRBD1 (5 bases). Trimming removed 0 bases at V and 2 bases at J, with 13 bases between. Germline CDR1 and CDR2: MGHDK and SYGVNS. The CDR3 runs 16 residues. The CDR3 here is CASSEYAGLSNYGYTF. CDR3 sequence (DNA): TGTGCCAGCAGTGAATATGCAGGGTTATCCAACTATGGCTACACCTTC.

The J gene is TRBJ1-2, the V gene TRBV9; 9 bases are shared with TRBD1. The CDR3 is made up of 14 amino acids. V was pared by 3 bases and J by 7 bases, with 7 bases of the junction left unmatched. Germline values: CDR1 SGDLS, CDR2 YYNGEE. CDR3: CASSGTGGRIGYTF. Here the CDR3 DNA reads TGTGCCAGCAGCGGTACAGGGGGCAGGATTGGCTACACCTTC. The full variable domain, completed using reference TRBV9 and TRBJ1-2, is DSGVTQTPKHLITATGQRVTLRCSPRSGDLSVYWYQQSLDQGLQFLIQYYNGEERAKGNILERFSAQQFPDLHSELNLSSLELGDSALYFCASSGTGGRIGYTFGSGTRLTVV.

V usage is TRBV28 and J usage is TRBJ1-2; possibly TRBD1 for D (6 bases). Germline CDR1 reads MDHEN; CDR2 reads SYDVKM. This CDR3 contains 16 residues. The V and J ends lost 6 bases and 2 bases respectively, with 19 bases between them. This CDR3 is CASSGLGAGANYGYTF. The CDR3 DNA reads TGTGCCAGCAGCGGACTGGGGGCAGGGGCCAACTATGGCTACACCTTC.

The chain is built from TRBV6-1 and TRBJ2-7, with 7 positions matching TRBD1. The CDR3 has 13 amino acids. The J segment lost 6 bases and the V segment lost 9 bases, leaving 11 bases of the junction unmatched. Looked up from germline, CDR1 is MNHNS and CDR2 is SASEGT. The CDR3 bases are TGTGCCAGTGGAACAGGGGCTCAGAGCGAGCAGTACTTC. This encodes CASGTGAQSEQYF.

The V and J genes are TRBV19 and TRBJ1-3; D remains unclear. V was clipped by 2 bases and J by 0 bases, with 17 bases between them. Germline V CDR1 and CDR2: LNHDA, SQIVND (reference sequence). CDR3 length equals 18 residues. The CDR3 reads CASSIMGIGLYSGNTIYF. DNA for the CDR3: TGTGCCAGTAGTATAATGGGTATCGGACTCTACTCTGGAAACACCATATATTTT.

The chain carries TRBV6-6 and TRBJ2-1, with 10 bases aligning to TRBD2. V lost 6 bases, J lost 8 bases, and 10 bases stayed unmatched. Germline CDR1 is MNHNY and CDR2 is SVGAGI (reference sequence). This CDR3 spans 15 amino acids. The CDR3 sequence: CASRKQTSGWDEQFF. In DNA form, the CDR3 reads TGTGCCAGCAGGAAGCAGACTAGCGGGTGGGATGAGCAGTTCTTC.